This TCR beta chain was recorded in a study of OX40 agonist ivuxolimab in advanced cancers. At the level of the study: Allowance was made for prior anti-PD-1, anti-PD-L1 or anti-CTLA-4 therapy, and roughly 40% had some.

Blood was sampled at baseline, cycle 4 day 1, and cycle 7 day 1. The CDR3 is 14 residues long. Trimming removed 3 bases from V and 2 bases from J, with 10 bases in between. Germline CDR1 and CDR2: KGHSH and LQKENI. The repertoire was sequenced with immunoSEQ multiplex PCR; TCRdb's copy has only in-frame clones and lacks some. The repertoire holds tens of thousands of clones, with around 86% as singletons. In regard to this clone: Antigen unknown.

Study findings and constraints: CD8+ T cells were the subset that, on average, had more expanded clones than CD4+.

Specimen: CD4+ or CD8+ T cells sorted from blood, collected in a trial of the OX40 agonist ivuxolimab. This TCR was recovered from an adult with an advanced solid tumor such as melanoma, head and neck, liver or kidney cancer. The rearrangement joins TRBV18 to TRBJ1-2; D gene uncertain. CDR3 amino acids: CASSPTRQNYGYTF. CDR3 nucleotide sequence: TGTGCCAGCTCACCCACACGGCAGAACTATGGCTACACCTTC.